A single sample gave rise to the 10 T cell receptor beta chains below, sequenced in a study of Graves' ophthalmopathy and Graves' hyperthyroidism. The TCR beta CDR3 regions underwent amplification from RNA transcripts. HTBI-primed first-round RT-PCR preceded second-round multiplex PCR. One entry per CDR3 protein results from TCRdb running MiXCR on the multiplex PCR reads. The sample yields 900,000 to 1,200,000 distinct CDR3 sequences, 35% to 45% seen once. The sample comprised peripheral blood or thyroid tissue (not recorded which). The origin of the receptors is an adult man with Graves' hyperthyroidism.

J is TRBJ1-5 and V is TRBV19; no clear D. The CDR3 covers 14 residues. CDR1 LNHDA and CDR2 SQIVND come from the germline V gene (reference sequence). CDR3 DNA sequence: TGTGCTAGAAGGTCGGAGGCAAGCAATCAGCCCCAGCATTTT. Translating it yields CARRSEASNQPQHF.

The chain joins TRBV5-1 to TRBJ2-2; 10 bases match TRBD1. The CDR3 sequence is 15 residues long. V shed 4 bases, J shed 6 bases, and the junction held 6 bases outside the gene matches. Per the germline V gene, CDR1 is SGHRS and CDR2 is YFSETQ. The CDR3 region is CASSRRQGAAGELFF. The CDR3 DNA is TGCGCCAGCAGCCGGCGACAGGGGGCTGCCGGGGAGCTGTTTTTT.

This clonotype was counted only a few times. The chain combines TRBV11-2 with TRBJ2-7; 8 bases line up with TRBD2. Germline values: CDR1 SGHAT, CDR2 FQNNGV. V was pared by 1 base and J by 6 bases, with 8 bases of the junction left unmatched. This CDR3 region has 15 residues. The CDR3 sequence is CASSLAGAGGREQYF. Written as DNA, the CDR3 is TGTGCCAGCAGCTTAGCGGGGGCGGGAGGTCGCGAGCAGTACTTC.

This clonotype has just a few counts. This rearrangement joins TRBV10-3 to TRBJ2-7, with 8 bases fitting TRBD1. CDR1 is ENHRY, CDR2 SYGVKD, per germline. V was pared by 4 bases and J by 6 bases, with 11 bases of the junction left unmatched. This CDR3 region has 15 residues. CDR3 in DNA: TGTGCCATCAGTGTCGACAGGGGAAGTAGCGTCGAGCAGTACTTC. It specifies CAISVDRGSSVEQYF.

The DNA of the CDR3 is TGCAGCGTGCGGACAGGGACGGGCAATCAGCCCCAGCATTTT. Residues: CSVRTGTGNQPQHF. The rearrangement uses TRBV29-1 and TRBJ1-5, with 8 bases identical to TRBD1. The CDR3 runs to 14 residues. Germline assignment: CDR1 SQVTM and CDR2 ANQGSEA. The J segment lost 2 bases and the V segment lost 6 bases, leaving 6 bases of the junction unmatched.

This clonotype has only a few counts. The chain joins TRBV6-5 to TRBJ2-7; D might be TRBD2 (5 bases). Trimming pared 2 bases from V and 5 bases from J, leaving 13 bases between. Looked up from germline, CDR1 is MNHEY and CDR2 is SVGAGI. This CDR3 has 14 residues. The CDR3 loop reads CASSYARRIDEQYF. CDR3 nucleotides: TGTGCCAGCAGTTACGCAAGGAGGATTGACGAGCAGTACTTC.

This clonotype showed up many times. The V gene is TRBV2, the J gene TRBJ1-6; 7 nucleotides line up with TRBD1. The germline gives CDR1 SNHLY, CDR2 FYNNEI. The trim removed 3 bases at V and 6 bases at J, leaving 5 bases unmatched. The CDR3 sequence is 15 residues long. The DNA for the CDR3 is TGTGCCAGCAGTGAGCGACAGGGTGGTAATTCACCCCTCCACTTT. As protein: CASSERQGGNSPLHF.

The chain is built from TRBV5-1 and TRBJ2-7; D may match TRBD1 or TRBD2 (6 bases each). CDR1 and CDR2 from the germline V gene are SGHRS and YFSETQ. The CDR3 covers 18 residues. V was clipped by 4 bases and J by 7 bases, with 30 bases between them. The CDR3 reads CASSRLRLGLGGSEEQYF. CDR3 DNA: TGCGCCAGCAGCCGGTTGAGACTAGGGCTAGGGGGGAGTGAAGAGCAGTACTTC.

This clonotype has more than one count but fewer than ten. This rearrangement joins TRBV30 to TRBJ1-2, with D hard to call. The CDR3 runs to 12 residues. Germline CDR1 reads GTSNPN; CDR2 reads SVGIG (reference sequence). V lost 8 bases, J lost 4 bases, and 14 bases lay in between. CDR3 bases: TGTGCCCGGGCCCGGGGTGGCTATGGCTACACCTTC. This translates into CARARGGYGYTF.

This clonotype appeared a few times. V is TRBV5-1 and J is TRBJ2-7; 7 nucleotides align to TRBD2. From germline, CDR1 is SGHRS and CDR2 YFSETQ. The CDR3 loop spans 14 amino acids. J lost 6 bases, V lost 0 bases, and 6 bases had no gene match. The CDR3 is CASSLVGTTGEQYF. The CDR3 nucleotides are TGCGCCAGCAGCTTGGTTGGGACTACTGGCGAGCAGTACTTC. The entire variable domain, with the rest obtained from reference TRBV5-1 and TRBJ2-7, is as follows: KAGVTQTPRYLIKTRGQQVTLSCSPISGHRSVSWYQQTPGQGLQFLFEYFSETQRNKGNFPGRFSGRQFSNSRSEMNVSTLELGDSALYLCASSLVGTTGEQYFGPGTRLTVT.